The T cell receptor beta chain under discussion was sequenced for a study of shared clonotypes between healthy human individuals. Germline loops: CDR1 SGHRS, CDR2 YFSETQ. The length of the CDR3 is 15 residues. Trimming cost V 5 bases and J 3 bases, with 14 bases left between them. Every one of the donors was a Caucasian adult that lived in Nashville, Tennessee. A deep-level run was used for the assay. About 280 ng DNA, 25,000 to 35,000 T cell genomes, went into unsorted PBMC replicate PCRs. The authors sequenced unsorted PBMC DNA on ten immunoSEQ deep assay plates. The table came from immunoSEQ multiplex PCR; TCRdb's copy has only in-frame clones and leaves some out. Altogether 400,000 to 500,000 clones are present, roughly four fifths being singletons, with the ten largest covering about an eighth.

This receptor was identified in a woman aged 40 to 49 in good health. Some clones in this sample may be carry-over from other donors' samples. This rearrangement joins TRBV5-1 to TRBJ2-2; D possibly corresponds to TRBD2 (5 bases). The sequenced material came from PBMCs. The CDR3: CASRRVRVDTGELFF. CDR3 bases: TGCGCCAGCAGACGGGTGAGGGTCGACACCGGGGAGCTGTTTTTT.